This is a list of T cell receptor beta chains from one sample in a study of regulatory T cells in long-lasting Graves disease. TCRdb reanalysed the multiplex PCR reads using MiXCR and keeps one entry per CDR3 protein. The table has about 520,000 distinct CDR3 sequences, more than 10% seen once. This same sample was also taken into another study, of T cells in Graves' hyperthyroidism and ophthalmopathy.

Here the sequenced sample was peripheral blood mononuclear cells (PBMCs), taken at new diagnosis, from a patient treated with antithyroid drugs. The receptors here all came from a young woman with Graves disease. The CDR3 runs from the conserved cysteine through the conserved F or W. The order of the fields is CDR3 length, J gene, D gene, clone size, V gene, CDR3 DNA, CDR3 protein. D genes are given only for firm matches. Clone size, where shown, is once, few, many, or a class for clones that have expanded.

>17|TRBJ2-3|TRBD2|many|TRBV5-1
TGCGCCAGCAGCTTCCAAGGACTAGCGGGGACCACAGATACGCAGTATTTT
CASSFQGLAGTTDTQYF
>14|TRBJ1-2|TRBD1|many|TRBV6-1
TGTGCCAGCAGCGGGACAGGGCGTAACTATGGCTACACCTTC
CASSGTGRNYGYTF
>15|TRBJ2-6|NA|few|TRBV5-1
TGCGCCAGCAGCTTGTCAGTAGGTGGGGCCAACGTCCTGACTTTC
CASSLSVGGANVLTF
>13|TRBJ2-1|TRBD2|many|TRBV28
TGTGCCAGCAGCCTTGGGGGGAGGGATGAGCAGTTCTTC
CASSLGGRDEQFF
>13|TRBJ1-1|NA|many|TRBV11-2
TGTGCCAGCAGTCCCAGGTTGGGCACTGAAGCTTTCTTT
CASSPRLGTEAFF
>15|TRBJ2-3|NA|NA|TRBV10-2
TGCGCCAGCAGTGAGTCTAGCTATAGCACAGATACGCAGTATTTT
CASSESSYSTDTQYF
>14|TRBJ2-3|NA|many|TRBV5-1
TGCGCCAGCAGCTTGAAGGTGGGCACAGATACGCAGTATTTT
CASSLKVGTDTQYF
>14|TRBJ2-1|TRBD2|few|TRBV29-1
TGCAGCGGCCTAGCGGGAGGGCCAATCAATGAGCAGTTCTTC
CSGLAGGPINEQFF
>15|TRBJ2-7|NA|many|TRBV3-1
TGTGCCAGCAGCCAAGGTAGGCCGGGACTCTACGAGCAGTACTTC
CASSQGRPGLYEQYF
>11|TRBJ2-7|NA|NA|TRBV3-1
TGTGCCAGCAGCCGGACGGGGGAGCAGTACTTC
CASSRTGEQYF
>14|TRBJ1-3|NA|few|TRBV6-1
TGTGCCAGCAGTCGGCAGAGAAATGGAAACACCATATATTTT
CASSRQRNGNTIYF
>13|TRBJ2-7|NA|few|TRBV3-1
TGTGCCAGCAGCCAACCGAACAGGAGGGAGCAGTACTTC
CASSQPNRREQYF
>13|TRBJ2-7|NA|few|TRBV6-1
TGTGCCAGCAGCTCCGGGACAAAAGGCGAGCAGTACTTC
CASSSGTKGEQYF
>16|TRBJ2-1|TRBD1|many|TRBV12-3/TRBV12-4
TGTGCCAGCAGTCCCGCCCTCGGGACAGGGGGCCGTGAGCAGTTCTTC
CASSPALGTGGREQFF
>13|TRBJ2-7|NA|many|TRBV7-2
TGTGCCAGCAGCTTTGGCGGACACTACGAGCAGTACTTC
CASSFGGHYEQYF
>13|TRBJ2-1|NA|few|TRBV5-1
TGCGCCAGCAGCTCCCGTGATAGTGTCCCTCAGTTCTTC
CASSSRDSVPQFF
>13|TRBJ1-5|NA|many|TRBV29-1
TGCAGCGTCGGGGAGGGGAGGCATCAGCCCCAGCATTTT
CSVGEGRHQPQHF
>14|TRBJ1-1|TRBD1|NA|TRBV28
TGTGCCAGCCATAGACAGGGGCAGAACACTGAAGCTTTCTTT
CASHRQGQNTEAFF
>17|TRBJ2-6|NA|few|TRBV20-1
TGCAGTGCTAGACAGGGGACACCGACTTCTGGGGCCAACGTCCTGACTTTC
CSARQGTPTSGANVLTF
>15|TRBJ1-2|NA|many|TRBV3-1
TGTGCCAGCAGCCATAACCAAGACATACACTATGGCTACACCTTC
CASSHNQDIHYGYTF
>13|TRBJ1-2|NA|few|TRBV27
TGTGCCAGCAGCTGGACCCTCGTAAGTGGCTACACCTTC
CASSWTLVSGYTF
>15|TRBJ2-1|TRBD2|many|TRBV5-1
TGCGCCAGCAGCTTGGCTGCGGGAGCCTACAATGAGCAGTTCTTC
CASSLAAGAYNEQFF
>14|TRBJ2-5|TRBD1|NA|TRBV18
TGTGCCAGCTCACACAGGACAGGGGAAGAGACCCAGTACTTC
CASSHRTGEETQYF
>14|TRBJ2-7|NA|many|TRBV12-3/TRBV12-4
TGTGCCAGCAGTTTCGGGTCGAACTCCTACGAGCAGTACTTC
CASSFGSNSYEQYF
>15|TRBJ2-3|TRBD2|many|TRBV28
TGTGCCAGCAGTGGCAGCGGGAAGATCACAGATACGCAGTATTTT
CASSGSGKITDTQYF
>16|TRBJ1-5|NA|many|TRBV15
TGTGCCACCAGCAGAGATCCCATTACAAGCAATCAGCCCCAGCATTTT
CATSRDPITSNQPQHF
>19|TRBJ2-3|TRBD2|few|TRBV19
TGTGCCAGTACCGCCATAGCGGGGCCTAGCGGGAGGATCACAGATACGCAGTATTTT
CASTAIAGPSGRITDTQYF
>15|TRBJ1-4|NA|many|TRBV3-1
TGTGCCAGCAGCCCACTTGGCAGGGCTAATGAAAAACTGTTTTTT
CASSPLGRANEKLFF
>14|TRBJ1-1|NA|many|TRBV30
TGTGCCTGGATTTCAGGGAGGGCGAACACTGAAGCTTTCTTT
CAWISGRANTEAFF
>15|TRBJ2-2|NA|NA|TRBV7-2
TGTGCCAGCAGCTGGCGACAGGGAGGCACCGGGGAGCTGTTTTTT
CASSWRQGGTGELFF
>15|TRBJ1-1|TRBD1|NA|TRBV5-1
TGCGCCAGCAGCTTGCAGGGGGCCGGGAACACTGAAGCTTTCTTT
CASSLQGAGNTEAFF
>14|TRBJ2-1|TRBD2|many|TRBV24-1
TGTGCCACCCGGACTAGCGAACAACCCAATGAGCAGTTCTTC
CATRTSEQPNEQFF
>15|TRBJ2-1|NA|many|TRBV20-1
TGCAGTGCCGCGAGTTGGGGAGTCGCCTACAATGAGCAGTTCTTC
CSAASWGVAYNEQFF
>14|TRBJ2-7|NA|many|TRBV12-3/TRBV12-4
TGTGCCAGCAGTTTCACCACTGTCAACTACGAGCAGTACTTC
CASSFTTVNYEQYF
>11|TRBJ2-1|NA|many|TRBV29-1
TGCAGCGCCAACACTAGGGGTGAGCTGTTCTTC
CSANTRGELFF
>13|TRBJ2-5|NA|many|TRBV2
TGTGCCAGCAGTTACAGGGTCTGGGAGACCCAGTACTTC
CASSYRVWETQYF
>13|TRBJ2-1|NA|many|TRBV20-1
TGCAGTGCGTCCTTGTTGACCTACAATGAGCAGTTCTTC
CSASLLTYNEQFF
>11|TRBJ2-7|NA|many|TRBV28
TGTGCCAGCAGTGACACAGGGTCTGGGTACTTC
CASSDTGSGYF
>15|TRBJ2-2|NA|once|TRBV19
TGTGCCAGTAGTATAGGGGGGTTCTTAACCGGGGAGCTGTTTTTT
CASSIGGFLTGELFF
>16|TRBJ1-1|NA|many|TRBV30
TGTGCCTGGGCTCCGGGGGCCTTAACTTTGAACACTGAAGCTTTCTTT
CAWAPGALTLNTEAFF
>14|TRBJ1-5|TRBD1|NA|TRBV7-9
TGTGCCACCACAGGACAGGGGAGTAGCCAGCCCCAGCATTTT
CATTGQGSSQPQHF
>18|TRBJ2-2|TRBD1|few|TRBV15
TGTGCCACCAGCAGGGAAAGGACAGGGAAAAGGAACACCGGGGAGCTGTTTTTT
CATSRERTGKRNTGELFF
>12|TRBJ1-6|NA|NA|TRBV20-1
TGCAGTGCACTTCCTCTCAGTGATTCCCTCCACTTT
CSALPLSDSLHF
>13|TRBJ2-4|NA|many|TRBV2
TGTGCCAGCAGTGAAGAGGGAGGAAACATTCAGTACTTC
CASSEEGGNIQYF
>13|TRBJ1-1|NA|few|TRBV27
TGTGCCAGCAGTTTAAAGGTGAACACTGAAACTTTCTTT
CASSLKVNTETFF
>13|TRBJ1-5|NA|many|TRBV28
TGTGCCAGCATCCCGGGGGGGAGCCAGCCCCAGCATTTT
CASIPGGSQPQHF
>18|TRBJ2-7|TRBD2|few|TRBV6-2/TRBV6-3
TGTGCCACCCGAAGACCGGGACTAGCGGAAGTACAGCCCCACGAGCAGTACTTC
CATRRPGLAEVQPHEQYF
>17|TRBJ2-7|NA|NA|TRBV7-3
TGTGCCAGCAGCTTAGTCCGGACAGATAGACACCCCTACGAGCAGTACTTC
CASSLVRTDRHPYEQYF
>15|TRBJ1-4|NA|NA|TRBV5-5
TGTGCCAGCAGCCTGAACAGTGCTCATGCGGAAAAACTGTTTTTT
CASSLNSAHAEKLFF
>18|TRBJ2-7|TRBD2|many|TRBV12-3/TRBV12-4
TGTGCCAGCAGTTCGTCCCGACTAGCGGGGACGAATACCTACGAGCAGTACTTC
CASSSSRLAGTNTYEQYF
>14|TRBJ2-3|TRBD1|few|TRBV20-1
TGCAGTGCAGACGGGACAGTCGGCACAGATACGCAGTATTTT
CSADGTVGTDTQYF
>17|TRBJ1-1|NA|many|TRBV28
TGTGCCAGCAGTTCTGTCTGGGTTCGGAGAATGAACACTGAAGCTTTCTTT
CASSSVWVRRMNTEAFF